The 10 T cell receptor beta chains reported below all come from one sample, sequenced in a study of T cell changes during pregnancy in multiple sclerosis. Sequenced by immunoSEQ multiplex PCR; TCRdb stores in-frame clones only, minus some. The sample holds roughly 30,000 clones, around 85% seen once. This material consisted of CD8+ T cells from peripheral blood mononuclear cells, taken after pregnancy. These receptors all come from a female donor with multiple sclerosis, enrolled in a pregnancy study.

The V call is TRBV4-3, the J call TRBJ2-1; D might be TRBD2 (5 bases). In germline, CDR1 is LGHNA, CDR2 YSLEER. V was clipped by 0 bases and J by 9 bases, with 18 bases between them. The length of the CDR3 is 16 residues. In nucleotides, the CDR3 is TGCGCCAGCAGCCAAGATACCCTAGCTTCGTCCGGTGAGCAGTTCTTC. Translated, it gives CASSQDTLASSGEQFF.

The genes are TRBV28 and TRBJ1-4, with 7 bases aligning to TRBD1. Trimming took 3 bases from V and 4 from J; bases not matched to a gene: 2. The V gene's germline CDR1 is MDHEN and CDR2 SYDVKM. The CDR3 length is 14 residues. This CDR3 reads CASSLGQYNEKLFF. As DNA, the CDR3 is TGTGCCAGCAGTTTGGGACAGTATAATGAAAAACTGTTTTTT.

V and J are TRBV27 and TRBJ1-1; D unclear. This CDR3 has 14 amino acids. Germline lookup yields CDR1 MNHEY and CDR2 SMNVEV (reference sequence). The V and J ends lost 3 bases and 1 base respectively, with 9 bases between them. The CDR3 is CASSLRASNTEAFF. CDR3 coding DNA: TGTGCCAGCAGTTTGCGGGCTTCGAACACTGAAGCTTTCTTT.

The gene calls are TRBV13 and TRBJ2-2, with a tentative D call TRBD2 (5 bases). Between the trimmed V and J ends, which lost 1 base and 3 bases, there was a span of 6 bases. The CDR3 contains 14 residues. Germline CDR1 reads PRHDT; CDR2 reads FYEKMQ (reference sequence). The CDR3 DNA sequence: TGTGCCAGCAGCTTAGAGCGGCACACCGGGGAGCTGTTTTTT. This codes for CASSLERHTGELFF.

This chain joins TRBV10-3 and TRBJ1-2, with 7 bases matching TRBD1. Germline CDR1 and CDR2: ENHRY and SYGVKD. The CDR3 length is 14 residues. With V trimmed by 2 bases and J by 7 bases, 7 bases remained unmatched. CDR3 coding DNA: TGTGCCATCAGTGAGCCCCGACAGGGATCTGGCTACACCTTC. It codes for CAISEPRQGSGYTF.

The genes are TRBV5-6 and TRBJ2-5; D gene unclear. The CDR3 spans 13 residues. Trimming removed 3 bases from V and 4 bases from J, with 10 bases in between. Germline values: CDR1 SGHDT, CDR2 YYEEEE. CDR3 amino acids: CASSSPVRETQYF. The CDR3 region has the DNA TGTGCCAGCAGCTCCCCGGTGCGAGAGACCCAGTACTTC.

The chain combines TRBV7-3 with TRBJ2-1; the match to TRBD1 covers 8 bases. Germline V gene sequence: CDR1 SGHTA, CDR2 FQGTGA. Trimming cost V 5 bases and J 7 bases; bases outside gene matches: 7. This CDR3 spans 14 amino acids. CDR3 residues: CASSPPTGDNEQFF. The CDR3, as DNA: TGTGCCAGCAGCCCCCCGACAGGGGATAATGAGCAGTTCTTC. The variable domain in full, completed from reference TRBV7-3 and TRBJ2-1, reads GAGVSQTPSNKVTEKGKYVELRCDPISGHTALYWYRQSLGQGPEFLIYFQGTGAADDSGLPNDRFFAVRPEGSVSTLKIQRTERGDSAVYLCASSPPTGDNEQFFGPGTRLTVL.

The rearrangement joins TRBV28 to TRBJ1-1, with D possibly TRBD1 on 6 matching bases. Between the trimmed V and J ends, which lost 7 bases and 10 bases, there was a span of 22 bases. CDR1 is MDHEN, CDR2 SYDVKM, per germline. CDR3 size: 14 residues. The CDR3 region is CASTSRTELVLAFF. The DNA for the CDR3 is TGTGCCAGCACCTCTCGGACAGAGCTAGTATTAGCTTTCTTT.

The chain joins TRBV5-4 to TRBJ2-2; TRBD2 matches at 10 bases. CDR1 and CDR2 (germline): SGHNT, YYREEE (reference sequence). This CDR3 is built from 14 residues. V was clipped by 4 bases and J by 7 bases; unmatched bases: 4. CDR3 protein: CASSQGLAIGELFF. Written as DNA, the CDR3 is TGTGCCAGCAGCCAGGGACTAGCGATCGGGGAGCTGTTTTTT.

The genes are TRBV6-5 and TRBJ2-7, with TRBD1 matching 10 bases. This CDR3 spans 14 amino acids. Looked up from germline, CDR1 is MNHEY and CDR2 is SVGAGI. Unmatched junction bases numbered 6, after V lost 6 bases and J lost 4 bases. CDR3 coding DNA: TGTGCCAGCAGCCCCGGACAGGGGGAGTACGAGCAGTACTTC. Translating gives CASSPGQGEYEQYF.